The 9 T cell receptor beta chains in this list originate from one sample, sequenced in a study of PD-1 blockade in classical Hodgkin lymphoma. Every single patient, without exception, relapsed after autologous stem cell transplantation, and brentuximab vedotin exposure varied. Sequenced by immunoSEQ multiplex PCR; TCRdb stores in-frame clones only, minus some. The sample holds roughly 14,000 clones, under 80% seen once. Sequencing was performed on peripheral blood mononuclear cells (PBMCs), taken before the second cycle of nivolumab. The receptors were sampled from a human donor with classical Hodgkin lymphoma.

A few counts support this clone. The rearrangement links TRBV6-5 to TRBJ1-1; TRBD1 agrees at 7 bases. The CDR3 has 14 residues. V lost 7 bases and J lost 0; bases outside the gene matches: 5. Looked up from germline, CDR1 is MNHEY and CDR2 is SVGAGI. The CDR3 bases are TGTGCCAGCACCCCGACAGGGCTGAACACTGAAGCTTTCTTT. This codes for CASTPTGLNTEAFF.

CDR3 region: CASSYQQGNQPQHF. In DNA, the CDR3 is TGTGCCAGCAGTTACCAGCAGGGAAATCAGCCCCAGCATTTT. V usage is TRBV6-5 and J usage is TRBJ1-5; TRBD1 is a possible D gene (5 bases). The germline V gene encodes CDR1 MNHEY and CDR2 SVGAGI. The CDR3 covers 14 residues. V was pared by 2 bases and J by 4 bases, with 9 bases between.

This clone appeared once. The gene calls are TRBV5-5 and TRBJ1-2; D is uncertain. The V end was cut by 4 bases, the J end by 4 bases, with 11 bases between. This CDR3 spans 13 amino acids. In germline, CDR1 is SGHKS, CDR2 YYEKEE (reference sequence). CDR3 loop: CASSPGTIYGYTF. CDR3 nucleotide sequence: TGTGCCAGCAGCCCCGGAACAATCTATGGCTACACCTTC.

V gene TRBV13 combines with J gene TRBJ2-5; 14 bases map to TRBD2. This CDR3 spans 18 amino acids. The V gene end was trimmed by 2 bases and the J gene end by 7 bases; junction bases not matched to a gene: 12. Germline V lookup: CDR1 PRHDT, CDR2 FYEKMQ (reference sequence). The CDR3 coding sequence is TGTGCCAGCAGCTTATGGGGTCGACTAGCGGGGGGGCGAGGGACCCAGTACTTC. It translates to CASSLWGRLAGGRGTQYF.

The chain is built from TRBV4-3 and TRBJ1-6; D not resolved. The CDR3 runs to 16 residues. Germline CDR1 and CDR2: LGHNA and YSLEER. V was clipped by 0 bases and J by 0 bases, with 6 bases between them. The CDR3 here is CASSQEASSYNSPLHF. CDR3 sequence (DNA): TGCGCCAGCAGCCAAGAAGCCAGCTCCTATAATTCACCCCTCCACTTT.

This clone was counted a single time. Compared with germline, one end of the junction differs, possibly owing to a read error. The V gene is TRBV4-3, the J gene TRBJ1-4; unclear D gene. Germline V gene sequence: CDR1 LGHNA, CDR2 YSLEER. The CDR3 has 16 amino acids. CDR3 sequence reads: CASSQDQGGINAKLFF. CDR3 DNA: TGCGCCAGCAGCCAAGATCAAGGAGGGATTAATGCAAAACTGTTTTTT.

The rearrangement joins TRBV2 to TRBJ2-7; the D is unclear. The CDR3 contains 11 residues. CDR1 SNHLY and CDR2 FYNNEI come from the germline V gene. V was trimmed by 1 base and J by 5 bases, leaving 3 bases between them. The CDR3 DNA is TGTGCCAGCAGTGAAGTTCACGAGCAGTACTTC. Its translation is CASSEVHEQYF.

The rearrangement joins TRBV6-6 to TRBJ2-5; TRBD1 might be the D (6 bases). Germline assignment: CDR1 MNHNY and CDR2 SVGAGI (reference sequence). This CDR3 contains 11 residues. V lost 8 bases and J lost 5, with 9 bases in between. The CDR3 DNA reads TGTGCCAGCGGAAGGGGGGAGACCCAGTACTTC. This translates into CASGRGETQYF.

CDR3 loop: CASTLSGGTHNEQFF. For the CDR3, the DNA is TGTGCCAGCACCCTGAGTGGGGGGACCCACAATGAGCAGTTCTTC. The chain carries TRBV27 and TRBJ2-1; weak D call: TRBD2 (6 bases). The V gene's germline CDR1 is MNHEY and CDR2 SMNVEV (reference sequence). Deletions cut 7 bases from V and 5 bases from J, with 18 bases between. The CDR3 is made up of 15 amino acids.